The next 28 T cell receptor beta chains were all read from a single sample in a study of OX40 agonist ivuxolimab in advanced cancers. Measured with immunoSEQ multiplex PCR; TCRdb has only the in-frame clones, and not every one. The sample carries over 45,000 clones, around 88% recorded once. The sample consisted of CD4+ or CD8+ T cells sorted from blood, taken in a trial of the OX40 agonist ivuxolimab. The receptors derive from an adult with an advanced solid tumor such as melanoma, head and neck, liver or kidney cancer.

The rearrangement joins TRBV10-3 to TRBJ2-1; the D gene is possibly TRBD2 (6 bases). The CDR3 has 16 residues. The germline CDR1 and CDR2 sequences are ENHRY and SYGVKD. Trimming took off 0 bases at V and 0 bases at J, with 9 bases between the two ends. Here the CDR3 reads CAISESRGSSYNEQFF. Written as DNA, the CDR3 is TGTGCCATCAGTGAGTCGCGGGGAAGCTCCTACAATGAGCAGTTCTTC.

The V and J genes are TRBV6-6 and TRBJ1-6; no firm D call. Per germline, CDR1 MNHNY and CDR2 SVGAGI (reference sequence). CDR3 length: 14 residues. V was cut by 8 bases and J by 8 bases, with 16 bases left in between. The CDR3 reads CASLPDDRDSPLHF. DNA of the CDR3: TGTGCCAGCCTCCCGGACGACCGGGATTCACCCCTCCACTTT.

The chain couples TRBV5-1 to TRBJ2-5; 7 bases map to TRBD1. The V gene end was trimmed by 4 bases and the J gene end by 5 bases; junction bases not matched to a gene: 11. The CDR3 has 15 residues. The germline V gene encodes CDR1 SGHRS and CDR2 YFSETQ. CDR3 sequence: CASSGTGASGETQYF. CDR3 sequence (DNA): TGCGCCAGCAGCGGAACAGGGGCCTCCGGGGAGACCCAGTACTTC.

This sequence joins TRBV28 and TRBJ1-1; D is possibly TRBD1 (5 bases). Looked up from germline, CDR1 is MDHEN and CDR2 is SYDVKM. V was shortened by 7 bases and J by 1 base, with 16 bases between the two germline ends. The CDR3 contains 15 residues. CDR3 amino acids: CASTQPRGRNTEAFF. The CDR3 DNA is TGTGCCAGCACCCAACCGAGGGGAAGGAACACTGAAGCTTTCTTT.

The chain recombines TRBV19 with TRBJ2-1; 8 bases are shared with TRBD2. After removal of 8 bases from V and 0 bases from J, the junction contained 6 bases not matched to a gene. Germline CDR1 and CDR2: LNHDA and SQIVND (reference sequence). This CDR3 is 15 amino acids long. CDR3 residues: CASSLAVSSYNEQFF. The CDR3, as DNA: TGTGCCAGTTCACTAGCGGTCAGCTCCTACAATGAGCAGTTCTTC.

The rearrangement joins TRBV5-1 to TRBJ1-5; 8 bases match TRBD1. The CDR3 length is 15 residues. Germline lookup yields CDR1 SGHRS and CDR2 YFSETQ. With 0 bases clipped from V and 5 bases from J, the junction kept 4 bases outside the gene matches. CDR3 sequence (DNA): TGCGCCAGCAGCTTGGCCGGACAGGGCCATCAGCCCCAGCATTTT. Amino acids: CASSLAGQGHQPQHF.

The V and J genes are TRBV9 and TRBJ2-7; 8 nucleotides align to TRBD1. Germline lookup yields CDR1 SGDLS and CDR2 YYNGEE. V shed 3 bases and J 5 bases; nucleotides not matched to a gene: 4. The CDR3 consists of 13 residues. In nucleotides, the CDR3 is TGTGCCAGCAGCGGTTCAGGGGGCGACGAGCAGTACTTC. It translates to CASSGSGGDEQYF.

The V gene is TRBV29-1, the J gene TRBJ2-3, with a tentative D call TRBD2 (5 bases). With 4 bases removed from V and 3 bases from J, the gap between germline ends came to 14 bases. CDR1 and CDR2 (germline): SQVTM, ANQGSEA. The CDR3 has 14 amino acids. Here the CDR3 reads CSVGTSRVTDTQYF. The CDR3 region has the DNA TGCAGCGTTGGAACTAGTAGAGTGACAGATACGCAGTATTTT.

This clone appeared once. CDR3 sequence reads: CASSLRQGGNQPQHF. CDR3 bases: TGTGCCAGCAGCTTAAGGCAGGGTGGCAATCAGCCCCAGCATTTT. The gene calls are TRBV7-6 and TRBJ1-5, with D perhaps matching TRBD1 (5 bases). Germline V gene sequence: CDR1 SGHVS, CDR2 FNYEAQ. The CDR3 length is 15 residues. Trimming took off 2 bases at V and 2 bases at J, with 10 bases between the two ends.

The chain employs TRBV30 and TRBJ2-5; D gene uncertain. TRBJ2-7 explains the end of the DNA better; the J call may be wrong. CDR3 length equals 14 residues. Germline assignment: CDR1 GTSNPN and CDR2 SVGIG (reference sequence). CDR3 DNA: TGTGCCTGGACCCATTATGCCAGCCGCTACGAGCAGTACTTC. This codes for CAWTHYASRYEQYF.

The chain's CDR3 is CATRMGRGTYEQYF. For the CDR3, the DNA is TGTGCCACCAGGATGGGACGGGGGACCTACGAGCAGTACTTC. The chain uses TRBV15 and TRBJ2-5, with D possibly being TRBD2 (6 bases). The J call is in doubt because the DNA end fits TRBJ2-7 better. Germline values: CDR1 LNHNV, CDR2 YYDKDF (reference sequence). The CDR3 runs to 14 residues.

The genes are TRBV11-2 and TRBJ2-1; 9 nucleotides agree with TRBD2. Per germline, CDR1 SGHAT and CDR2 FQNNGV. The J segment lost 9 bases and the V segment lost 1 base, leaving 7 bases of the junction unmatched. The CDR3 length is 15 residues. The CDR3 spells CASSLVAGVGGEQFF. CDR3 nucleotide sequence: TGTGCCAGCAGCTTAGTAGCGGGAGTAGGCGGTGAGCAGTTCTTC.

The chain has TRBV7-9 and TRBJ1-4; 9 nucleotides match TRBD1. V trimming: 1 base; J trimming: 8 bases; junction bases outside the gene matches: 5. The V gene's germline CDR1 is SEHNR and CDR2 FQNEAQ (reference sequence). The CDR3 length is 15 residues. The CDR3 loop is CASSLGTGEGEKLFF. The CDR3 DNA reads as TGTGCCAGCAGCTTAGGGACAGGGGAAGGAGAAAAACTGTTTTTT. The whole variable domain, filled in from reference TRBV7-9 and TRBJ1-4, reads DTGVSQNPRHKITKRGQNVTFRCDPISEHNRLYWYRQTLGQGPEFLTYFQNEAQLEKSRLLSDRFSAERPKGSFSTLEIQRTEQGDSAMYLCASSLGTGEGEKLFFGSGTQLSVL.

The chain links TRBV13 to TRBJ1-2, with TRBD1 matching over 9 bases. The CDR3 runs to 15 residues. The V segment lost 3 bases and the J segment 4 bases; nucleotides outside the gene matches: 6. CDR1 and CDR2 from the germline V gene are PRHDT and FYEKMQ (reference sequence). The CDR3 coding sequence is TGTGCCAGCAGCTTGACCGGGACAGGGACCTATGGCTACACCTTC. Protein product: CASSLTGTGTYGYTF. Full variable domain (missing parts from reference TRBV13 and TRBJ1-2): AAGVIQSPRHLIKEKRETATLKCYPIPRHDTVYWYQQGPGQDPQFLISFYEKMQSDKGSIPDRFSAQQFSDYHSELNMSSLELGDSALYFCASSLTGTGTYGYTFGSGTRLTVV.

The chain combines TRBV6-6 with TRBJ2-5; D could derive from TRBD1 or TRBD2 (5 bases each). Germline V gene data show CDR1 as MNHNY and CDR2 as SVGAGI (reference sequence). V lost 2 bases and J lost 4, with 17 bases in between. This CDR3 is built from 16 residues. CDR3 DNA sequence: TGTGCCAGCAGTTACCGTAAAGACGGGGCGAGAGAGACCCAGTACTTC. Translating it yields CASSYRKDGARETQYF.

The chain is built from TRBV6-6 and TRBJ2-5, with TRBD1 matching 7 bases. Germline CDR1 reads MNHNY; CDR2 reads SVGAGI (reference sequence). V was pared by 6 bases and J by 1 base, with 5 bases of the junction left unmatched. The CDR3 consists of 14 residues. This CDR3 is CASRIDRVQETQYF. CDR3 in DNA: TGTGCCAGCAGAATAGACAGGGTCCAAGAGACCCAGTACTTC.

This chain joins TRBV30 and TRBJ1-5, with D hard to call. The CDR3 length is 14 residues. Between the trimmed V and J ends, which lost 2 bases and 3 bases, there was a span of 11 bases. Germline CDR1 reads GTSNPN; CDR2 reads SVGIG (reference sequence). For the CDR3, the DNA is TGTGCCTGGAGTCTACCGGGTCCCAATCAGCCCCAGCATTTT. As protein: CAWSLPGPNQPQHF.

In this sample, this clone turned up a few times. The DNA of the CDR3 is TGTGCCAGCCTACAGGGGGGGGAGGAGACCCAGTACTTC. This sequence encodes CASLQGGEETQYF. The chain recombines TRBV28 with TRBJ2-5; D may be TRBD1 (8 bases). Germline lookup yields CDR1 MDHEN and CDR2 SYDVKM. The V and J ends lost 8 bases and 5 bases respectively, with 15 bases between them. CDR3 length: 13 residues.

The chain links TRBV18 to TRBJ2-1, with D maybe TRBD1 (6 bases). The CDR3 sequence is 13 residues long. From germline, CDR1 is KGHSH and CDR2 LQKENI. Trimming stripped 4 bases from V and 9 bases from J, with 13 bases between. The DNA of the CDR3 is TGTGCCAGCTCACAACAGGGCGAGGGTGAGCAGTTCTTC. This encodes CASSQQGEGEQFF.

The CDR3 nucleotides are TGTGCCAGCAGCGTAGCTTCGGGTTGGAACACTGAAGCTTTCTTT. Translated, it gives CASSVASGWNTEAFF. The V call is TRBV9, the J call TRBJ1-1; D is unclear. From germline, CDR1 is SGDLS and CDR2 YYNGEE. This CDR3 has 15 amino acids. Trimming took off 0 bases at V and 1 base at J, with 10 bases between the two ends.

The DNA of the CDR3 is TGTGCCAGTACCATTAGGACAGGGGGAACCGGGGAGCTGTTTTTT. This translates into CASTIRTGGTGELFF. The chain is built from TRBV19 and TRBJ2-2; 10 bases are shared with TRBD1. The J segment lost 5 bases and the V segment lost 7 bases, leaving 7 bases of the junction unmatched. From germline, CDR1 is LNHDA and CDR2 SQIVND (reference sequence). The CDR3 spans 15 residues.

The rearrangement links TRBV6-1 to TRBJ2-1; weak D call: TRBD1 (6 bases). The CDR3 is 15 amino acids. The V and J ends lost 4 bases and 3 bases respectively, with 13 bases between them. Looked up from germline, CDR1 is MNHNS and CDR2 is SASEGT. The CDR3 region is CASSAQGLGYNEQFF. CDR3 bases: TGTGCCAGCAGTGCCCAGGGGTTGGGCTACAATGAGCAGTTCTTC.

The chain combines TRBV29-1 with TRBJ2-5, with D perhaps TRBD1 or TRBD2 (6 bases each). This CDR3 has 12 residues. Germline V gives CDR1 SQVTM, CDR2 ANQGSEA. Trimming took off 7 bases at V and 4 bases at J, with 13 bases between the two ends. The CDR3 spells CSALKGGETQYF. CDR3 bases: TGCAGCGCCCTGAAGGGGGGAGAGACCCAGTACTTC.

The V gene is TRBV15, the J gene TRBJ1-5; unclear D gene. This CDR3 has 14 amino acids. Germline V gene sequence: CDR1 LNHNV, CDR2 YYDKDF (reference sequence). Deletions cut 1 base from V and 4 bases from J, with 8 bases between. The CDR3 DNA reads as TGTGCCACCAGCAGAGGCAGAGATAATCAGCCCCAGCATTTT. Amino acid sequence: CATSRGRDNQPQHF.

This clone has a single count. The same CDR3 also results from other DNA sequences found in this sample. The chain employs TRBV5-1 and TRBJ2-7; a possible D gene is TRBD1 (5 bases). Germline V gives CDR1 SGHRS, CDR2 YFSETQ. The CDR3 consists of 14 residues. V was shortened by 0 bases and J by 0 bases, with 7 bases between the two germline ends. CDR3 bases: TGCGCCAGCAGCTTGGGGGGCAGCTCCTACGAGCAGTACTTC. Translation gives CASSLGGSSYEQYF.

This rearrangement joins TRBV6-1 to TRBJ2-7, with 7 bases identical to TRBD1. The germline CDR1 and CDR2 sequences are MNHNS and SASEGT. The V gene end was trimmed by 10 bases and the J gene end by 0 bases; junction bases not matched to a gene: 12. This CDR3 has 15 residues. The CDR3 nucleotides are TGTGCCACCTCTGTGGGGACAGCTTCCTCCTACGAGCAGTACTTC. Translation gives CATSVGTASSYEQYF.

The chain couples TRBV6-5 to TRBJ1-4; no definite D call. The germline V gene has CDR1 MNHEY and CDR2 SVGAGI. This CDR3 has 14 amino acids. V dropped 6 bases and J dropped 8 bases, with 16 bases sitting between them. CDR3 coding DNA: TGTGCCAGCAGACGAACGGAGGTTGAGGAAAAACTGTTTTTT. Residues: CASRRTEVEEKLFF.

This clone was seen more than once but under ten times. The V call is TRBV19, the J call TRBJ2-7; 13 nucleotides agree with TRBD2. The V gene's germline CDR1 is LNHDA and CDR2 SQIVND (reference sequence). Trimming at V came to 8 bases and at J to 2 bases, leaving 12 bases not matched to a gene. This CDR3 spans 17 amino acids. CDR3 protein: CASAPGLAGIPPYEQYF. The CDR3 DNA sequence: TGTGCCAGTGCACCGGGACTAGCGGGAATTCCTCCCTACGAGCAGTACTTC.